This T cell receptor beta chain emerged from a study of response to subunit inactivated influenza vaccine. Whole-study results and caveats: With each seasonal influenza vaccination, the authors suggested, few new T cells are recruited.

A word on this clonotype: The antigen is undetermined.

MiXCR was run by TCRdb on the RT-PCR reads, yielding one entry per CDR3 protein. The sample contains about 480,000 distinct CDR3 sequences, less than 30% of which appear only once. This CDR3 is 12 amino acids long. V lost 6 bases and J lost 5, with 11 bases in between. From germline, CDR1 is ENHRY and CDR2 SYGVKD. The receptor was isolated from a man between 50 and 59 years old who received an inactivated influenza vaccine. The material sequenced was CD4+ T cells sorted from PBMCs, taken 4 to 6 days after vaccination. The chain employs TRBV10-3 and TRBJ2-7; the D is unclear. CDR3 region: CAIRGLGHEQYF. CDR3 nucleotide sequence: TGTGCCATCAGGGGCCTAGGCCACGAGCAGTACTTC.